Below, 24 T cell receptor beta chains from the same sample are listed, as sequenced in a study of T cell responses to AZD1222 COVID-19 vaccine. Only in-frame clones appear in the TCRdb table, and some are missing; sequencing was by immunoSEQ multiplex PCR. The sample consists of around 160,000 clones, about 88% of them appearing once. The sample in question was peripheral blood, obtained on day 0 of AZD1222 vaccination. The receptors originated from an adult in good health.

This clone appeared a few times. The chain employs TRBV3-1 (or the pseudogene TRBV3-2) and TRBJ1-2, with 9 bases lining up with TRBD1. V was clipped by 3 bases and J by 2 bases; unmatched bases: 13. Germline V gene sequence: CDR1 LGHDT, CDR2 YNNKEL (reference sequence). This CDR3 has 18 amino acids. The CDR3, as DNA: TGTGCCAGCAGCCAGGGGTTTATCGGGACAGGGATCAACTATGGCTACACCTTC. This sequence encodes CASSQGFIGTGINYGYTF.

CDR3 sequence reads: CASSETGGWSPLHF. Written as DNA, the CDR3 is TGCGCCAGCAGTGAGACAGGGGGGTGGTCACCCCTCCACTTT. The chain carries TRBV10-1 and TRBJ1-6; 8 bases line up with TRBD1. The CDR3 runs to 14 residues. V lost 2 bases and J lost 10; bases outside the gene matches: 4. Germline CDR1 reads WNHNN; CDR2 reads SYGVQD (reference sequence).

The genes are TRBV19 and TRBJ1-2; D gene ambiguous. V lost 6 bases and J 0 bases, leaving 17 bases between the germline ends. The CDR3 is made up of 16 amino acids. Germline V gene lookup returns CDR1 LNHDA and CDR2 SQIVND (reference sequence). In DNA, the CDR3 is TGTGCCAGTAGCCTCGTGAGTGGGCGAGCTAACTATGGCTACACCTTC. This sequence encodes CASSLVSGRANYGYTF.

This chain links TRBV28 with TRBJ1-1, with D unresolved. The CDR3 is 14 amino acids. The V and J ends lost 7 bases and 4 bases respectively, with 16 bases between them. Per the germline V gene, CDR1 is MDHEN and CDR2 is SYDVKM. CDR3 DNA sequence: TGTGCCAGCATTACCTATCTTAAAGGCACTGAAGCTTTCTTT. Translating it yields CASITYLKGTEAFF.

The CDR3 DNA follows: TGTGCCAGCAGCTTAGTCCTAGCGGGCCCTAGCACAGATACGCAGTATTTT. It yields the protein CASSLVLAGPSTDTQYF. The genes are TRBV7-9 and TRBJ2-3, with TRBD2 matching 8 bases. The CDR3 has 17 residues. V lost 1 base to trimming and J lost 0 bases; unmatched junction nucleotides: 6. Germline V gene data show CDR1 as SEHNR and CDR2 as FQNEAQ (reference sequence). The variable domain in full, completed from reference TRBV7-9 and TRBJ2-3, reads DTGVSQNPRHKITKRGQNVTFRCDPISEHNRLYWYRQTLGQGPEFLTYFQNEAQLEKSRLLSDRFSAERPKGSFSTLEIQRTEQGDSAMYLCASSLVLAGPSTDTQYFGPGTRLTVL.

This chain uses TRBV7-6 with TRBJ2-2; 10 bases line up with TRBD1. The trim removed 3 bases at V and 1 base at J, leaving 2 bases unmatched. The CDR3 contains 16 residues. Germline V gene lookup returns CDR1 SGHVS and CDR2 FNYEAQ. CDR3 in DNA: TGTGCCAGCAGCTTGGACAGGGGGTTGAACACCGGGGAGCTGTTTTTT. Amino acid sequence: CASSLDRGLNTGELFF.

The chain joins TRBV11-2 to TRBJ2-7; D call uncertain. Trimming took 1 base from V and 1 from J, leaving 11 bases between them. In germline, CDR1 is SGHAT, CDR2 FQNNGV. This CDR3 has 15 amino acids. CDR3 nucleotides: TGTGCCAGCAGCTTAGTTCTGGGTGAATCCTACGAGCAGTACTTC. It codes for CASSLVLGESYEQYF.

This clone was recorded only once. The junction differs from germline at one of its ends, possibly a read error. The CDR3 loop is CATSRGWGTGNAEAFF. CDR3 sequence (DNA): TGTGCCACCAGCAGAGGATGGGGGACAGGGAACGCTGAAGCTTTCTTT. This chain connects TRBV15 to TRBJ1-1; the match to TRBD1 covers 9 bases. Germline CDR1 and CDR2: LNHNV and YYDKDF (reference sequence). There are 16 residues in the CDR3.

The J gene is TRBJ2-7, the V gene TRBV3-1 (or the pseudogene TRBV3-2); D gene unclear. This CDR3 spans 13 amino acids. Germline values: CDR1 LGHDT, CDR2 YNNKEL (reference sequence). V shed 2 bases and J shed 3 bases, with 8 bases lying between them. CDR3 sequence: CASSQPPGYEQYF. The CDR3 DNA reads TGTGCCAGCAGCCAACCCCCGGGCTACGAGCAGTACTTC.

This clone was detected only once. CDR3 protein: CASSEMETQYF. CDR3 coding DNA: TGTGCCAGCAGTGAAATGGAGACCCAGTACTTC. The genes are TRBV2 and TRBJ2-5; D gene ambiguous. This CDR3 has 11 amino acids. The germline CDR1 and CDR2 sequences are SNHLY and FYNNEI. V was cut by 2 bases and J by 5 bases, with 3 bases left in between. The full variable domain, rest sourced from reference TRBV2 and TRBJ2-5, is EPEVTQTPSHQVTQMGQEVILRCVPISNHLYFYWYRQILGQKVEFLVSFYNNEISEKSEIFDDQFSVERPDGSNFTLKIRSTKLEDSAMYFCASSEMETQYFGPGTRLLVL.

In this sample, this clone turned up once. The chain employs TRBV19 and TRBJ1-1, with 8 bases fitting TRBD1. Germline CDR1 and CDR2: LNHDA and SQIVND (reference sequence). This CDR3 has 14 amino acids. V was clipped by 5 bases and J by 7 bases; unmatched bases: 9. The CDR3, as DNA: TGTGCCAGTAGTCAGGGGGCGAGTAAGAGTGAAGCTTTCTTT. This translates into CASSQGASKSEAFF.

This chain connects TRBV2 to TRBJ2-1; 9 nucleotides line up with TRBD1. Germline CDR1 is SNHLY and CDR2 is FYNNEI. V trimming: 5 bases; J trimming: 6 bases; junction bases outside the gene matches: 8. This CDR3 spans 15 amino acids. DNA of the CDR3: TGTGCCAGCAGTCGGGACAGGGTGATCAGCAATGAGCAGTTCTTC. Protein product: CASSRDRVISNEQFF. The whole variable domain, remainder taken from reference TRBV2 and TRBJ2-1, is EPEVTQTPSHQVTQMGQEVILRCVPISNHLYFYWYRQILGQKVEFLVSFYNNEISEKSEIFDDQFSVERPDGSNFTLKIRSTKLEDSAMYFCASSRDRVISNEQFFGPGTRLTVL.

V usage is TRBV7-9 and J usage is TRBJ2-7; no reliable D call. Trimming removed 4 bases from V and 5 bases from J, with 15 bases in between. This CDR3 spans 14 amino acids. The germline V gene encodes CDR1 SEHNR and CDR2 FQNEAQ (reference sequence). CDR3 DNA sequence: TGTGCCAGCAGCTCCCTTCTGACCCTCAACGAGCAGTACTTC. Protein sequence: CASSSLLTLNEQYF. The full variable domain, rest sourced from reference TRBV7-9 and TRBJ2-7, is DTGVSQNPRHKITKRGQNVTFRCDPISEHNRLYWYRQTLGQGPEFLTYFQNEAQLEKSRLLSDRFSAERPKGSFSTLEIQRTEQGDSAMYLCASSSLLTLNEQYFGPGTRLTVT.

V and J are TRBV7-2 and TRBJ2-3; TRBD2 is a possible D gene (5 bases). Germline loops: CDR1 SGHTA, CDR2 FQGNSA. This CDR3 has 16 amino acids. The germline V and J ends were trimmed by 1 base and 1 base, with 12 bases remaining between them. The CDR3 bases are TGTGCCAGCAGCTTAGGGGGAGCGAGGGGCACAGATACGCAGTATTTT. Encoded protein: CASSLGGARGTDTQYF.

This sequence joins TRBV6-5 and TRBJ2-5, with 7 positions matching TRBD1. Germline V gene lookup returns CDR1 MNHEY and CDR2 SVGAGI. V lost 4 bases to trimming and J lost 3 bases; unmatched junction nucleotides: 5. The CDR3 is 14 residues long. CDR3 nucleotides: TGTGCCAGCAGTTGGGGACAGACTAAAGAGACCCAGTACTTC. It yields the protein CASSWGQTKETQYF.

This sequence joins TRBV5-6 and TRBJ2-4; 7 bases are a match to TRBD2. CDR3 length equals 14 residues. Germline trimming cut 5 bases from V and 8 bases from J; bases unmatched to any gene: 10. CDR1 is SGHDT, CDR2 YYEEEE, per germline. CDR3 in DNA: TGTGCCAGCAGAAAAGGCGGGGGTAAGGACATTCAGTACTTC. The encoded protein is CASRKGGGKDIQYF.

This clone was seen a few times. The chain employs TRBV29-1 and TRBJ2-1; D gene uncertain. V was cut by 7 bases and J by 9 bases, with 19 bases left in between. Germline V gene data show CDR1 as SQVTM and CDR2 as ANQGSEA. The CDR3 is made up of 13 amino acids. The CDR3: CSEYSGTSVEQFF. In nucleotides, the CDR3 is TGCAGCGAATATTCCGGCACGTCCGTTGAGCAGTTCTTC.

The rearrangement links TRBV10-2 to TRBJ1-4; TRBD1 matches 7 bases. Germline values: CDR1 WSHSY, CDR2 SAAADI. This CDR3 is built from 16 residues. J gave up 3 bases and V 3 bases, and 7 bases lay outside the gene matches. CDR3: CASSEVQGGSNEKLFF. The CDR3 coding sequence is TGCGCCAGCAGTGAAGTTCAGGGGGGATCTAATGAAAAACTGTTTTTT.

The DNA of the CDR3 is TGTGCCAGCAGTCCAAGGGAATACAATGAGCAGTTCTTC. Its protein is CASSPREYNEQFF. The chain links TRBV5-4 to TRBJ2-1; D remains unclear. Germline CDR1 reads SGHNT; CDR2 reads YYREEE (reference sequence). The V and J ends lost 5 bases and 4 bases respectively, with 10 bases between them. This CDR3 has 13 residues.

The chain couples TRBV29-1 to TRBJ2-7; D may be TRBD1 (5 bases). This CDR3 region has 13 residues. Trimming shortened V by 8 bases and J by 2 bases, and 16 bases separated the two germline ends. CDR1 and CDR2 (germline): SQVTM, ANQGSEA. The CDR3, as DNA: TGCAGCTTCGTTGACAGCCTAACCTACGAGCAGTACTTC. It translates to CSFVDSLTYEQYF.

This chain connects TRBV7-3 to TRBJ1-1, with D possibly matching TRBD1 (5 bases). The CDR3 runs 13 residues. V gave up 4 bases and J gave up 7 bases, with 13 bases separating them. Germline CDR1 SGHTA, CDR2 FQGTGA. CDR3 nucleotides: TGTGCCAGCAGCTCGACCTCGGGGGATGAAGCTTTCTTT. This sequence encodes CASSSTSGDEAFF.

V and J are TRBV7-8 and TRBJ1-2; the match to TRBD1 covers 7 bases. The germline V gene has CDR1 SGHVS and CDR2 FQNEAQ. Losses at the gene ends were 5 bases for V and 7 bases for J; bases not matched to a gene: 10. The CDR3 contains 14 residues. CDR3 amino acids: CASSSRGQVPGYTF. Written as DNA, the CDR3 is TGTGCCAGCAGCAGCAGAGGACAGGTCCCTGGCTACACCTTC.

The chain links TRBV30 to TRBJ1-2, with 7 bases matching TRBD1. In germline, CDR1 is GTSNPN, CDR2 SVGIG (reference sequence). The CDR3 has 10 residues. Unmatched junction bases numbered 0, after V lost 3 bases and J lost 8 bases. Here the CDR3 reads CAWSRGGYTF. The CDR3 DNA sequence: TGTGCCTGGAGCAGGGGGGGCTACACCTTC.

The chain carries TRBV3-1 (or the pseudogene TRBV3-2) and TRBJ1-6; D may be TRBD1 (6 bases). CDR3 length: 16 amino acids. Germline CDR1 reads LGHDT; CDR2 reads YNNKEL (reference sequence). The germline V and J ends were trimmed by 2 bases and 8 bases, with 16 bases remaining between them. The CDR3: CASSQTGSGGYSPLHF. The DNA of the CDR3 is TGTGCCAGCAGCCAAACAGGGTCGGGAGGTTATTCACCCCTCCACTTT.